These T cell receptor beta chains were read from a single sample in a study of CD8 T cells in ankylosing spondylitis. TCRdb reprocessed the 5' RACE reads with MiXCR, giving one entry per CDR3 protein. The sample yields 200,000 to 250,000 distinct CDR3 sequences, about a sixth seen once. Material: blood, either unsorted or a sorted T cell fraction (not recorded which). The receptors come from a male donor with ankylosing spondylitis. CDR3s include the opening cysteine and the closing phenylalanine or tryptophan. A D gene is named only where the DNA matches it firmly. Only part of the rows carry a size: once, few, many, or a class if the clone is expanded.

v_call	j_call	clone_size	d_call	cdr3_aa	cdr3_nt
TRBV12-3/TRBV12-4	TRBJ2-5	many	-	CASSFGGGETQYF	TGTGCCAGCAGTTTCGGGGGAGGTGAGACCCAGTACTTC
TRBV12-3/TRBV12-4	TRBJ1-2	-	TRBD1	CASSTYSTGTAYGYTF	TGTGCCAGCAGTACTTACTCGACAGGGACGGCTTATGGCTACACCTTC
TRBV12-3/TRBV12-4	TRBJ2-7	many	-	CASSLAAYEQYF	TGTGCCAGCAGTTTGGCAGCCTACGAGCAGTACTTC
TRBV7-9	TRBJ2-3	few	TRBD2	CASSIGTSGSTDTQYF	TGTGCCAGCAGCATTGGGACTAGCGGCAGCACAGATACGCAGTATTTT
TRBV5-1	TRBJ2-2	-	TRBD2	CASSPRVAGELPNTGELFF	TGCGCCAGCAGCCCCCGGGTAGCGGGAGAATTACCGAACACCGGGGAGCTGTTTTTT
TRBV29-1	TRBJ2-2	-	TRBD2	CSVEIGLAGGPRGGELFF	TGCAGCGTTGAAATCGGACTAGCGGGGGGACCCCGGGGCGGGGAGCTGTTTTTT
TRBV3-1	TRBJ1-5	-	-	CASSPQGQPQHF	TGTGCCAGCAGCCCCCAGGGTCAGCCCCAGCATTTT
TRBV7-2	TRBJ2-3	-	TRBD1	CASSLETGLTDTQYF	TGTGCCAGCAGCTTAGAGACAGGGTTGACAGATACGCAGTATTTT
TRBV4-1	TRBJ2-1	few	TRBD1	CASSTTGGGEQFF	TGCGCCAGCAGCACCACAGGGGGCGGTGAGCAGTTCTTC
TRBV7-2	TRBJ2-5	-	TRBD1	CASSLAGGQGPYQETQYF	TGTGCCAGCAGCTTAGCGGGGGGACAGGGACCATATCAAGAGACCCAGTACTTC
TRBV27	TRBJ1-1	-	-	CASSPPGPEAFF	TGTGCCAGCAGTCCCCCGGGACCTGAAGCTTTCTTT
TRBV28	TRBJ2-7	-	-	CASSPGGSEQYF	TGTGCCAGCAGCCCCGGAGGGAGCGAGCAGTACTTC
TRBV4-1	TRBJ2-1	-	-	CASSLPEPSLAYNEQFF	TGCGCCAGCAGCCTCCCGGAGCCCTCTCTGGCCTACAATGAGCAGTTCTTC
TRBV5-1	TRBJ2-7	few	-	CASSSWTDSYEQYF	TGCGCCAGCAGCTCCTGGACGGATTCCTACGAGCAGTACTTC
TRBV21-1	TRBJ1-4	-	-	CASSHFYRVVEKLFF	TGTGCCAGCAGCCATTTTTACAGGGTAGTGGAAAAACTGTTTTTT
TRBV7-6	TRBJ2-7	few	-	CASSLAISRMEEQYF	TGTGCCAGCAGCCTTGCCATTTCCAGGATGGAGGAGCAGTACTTC
TRBV7-6	TRBJ2-5	-	-	CASSSPLGSQETQYF	TGTGCCAGCAGCTCCCCCCTGGGCAGCCAAGAGACCCAGTACTTC
TRBV7-8	TRBJ2-1	-	-	CASSARGLADFNNEQFF	TGTGCCAGCAGCGCCCGAGGCTTAGCGGATTTTAACAATGAGCAGTTCTTC
TRBV12-3/TRBV12-4	TRBJ2-1	few	TRBD2	CASRISSGLNEQFF	TGTGCCAGCAGGATATCTAGCGGCCTGAATGAGCAGTTCTTC
TRBV7-9	TRBJ2-5	-	-	CASSLVGGYETQYF	TGTGCCAGCAGCTTAGTCGGGGGTTACGAGACCCAGTACTTC
TRBV12-3/TRBV12-4	TRBJ2-2	-	-	CASSHPPWDKGNTGELFF	TGTGCCAGCAGCCACCCTCCGTGGGACAAGGGGAACACCGGGGAGCTGTTTTTT
TRBV4-2	TRBJ1-1	few	-	CASSQGGGWTEAFF	TGTGCCAGCAGCCAAGGAGGGGGTTGGACTGAAGCTTTCTTT
TRBV12-3/TRBV12-4	TRBJ2-2	-	TRBD2	CASTPGWGGWTPGELFF	TGTGCCAGCACCCCCGGATGGGGGGGGTGGACACCCGGGGAGCTGTTTTTT
TRBV13	TRBJ2-3	few	TRBD2	CASSLGQLATDTQYF	TGTGCCAGCAGCTTAGGCCAACTAGCGACAGATACGCAGTATTTT
TRBV5-1	TRBJ2-3	few	TRBD2	CASSQGLAGGRDTQYF	TGCGCCAGCAGCCAGGGACTAGCGGGGGGAAGGGATACGCAGTATTTT
TRBV27	TRBJ2-3	-	-	CASSLRVGPTDTQYF	TGTGCCAGCAGTTTAAGGGTTGGCCCGACAGATACGCAGTATTTT
TRBV4-1	TRBJ2-7	-	-	CASSQESIRDLGAYEQYF	TGCGCCAGCAGCCAAGAGTCGATCCGGGACCTTGGGGCCTACGAGCAGTACTTC
TRBV5-1	TRBJ2-3	-	-	CASSLGQNQEQYF	TGCGCCAGCAGCTTGGGGCAGAACCAAGAGCAGTATTTT
TRBV11-2	TRBJ2-7	few	-	CASSLSVGSEQYF	TGTGCCAGCAGCTTAAGTGTCGGGAGCGAGCAGTACTTC
TRBV20-1	TRBJ2-7	-	TRBD1	CSAMRDRAYYEQYF	TGCAGTGCAATGCGGGACAGGGCTTACTACGAGCAGTACTTC
TRBV6-1	TRBJ2-7	-	TRBD2	CASSEALRGGAITYEQYF	TGTGCCAGCAGTGAAGCGCTTCGGGGGGGCGCGATAACCTACGAGCAGTACTTC
TRBV15	TRBJ2-7	-	TRBD1	CATRGTGASEQYF	TGTGCCACCAGGGGGACAGGGGCCTCGGAGCAGTACTTC
TRBV7-9	TRBJ1-1	-	-	CASNSLQGTEAFF	TGTGCCAGCAACTCTTTACAGGGCACTGAAGCTTTCTTT
TRBV7-2	TRBJ2-1	few	-	CASSFPMGPANEQFF	TGTGCCAGCAGCTTCCCGATGGGGCCCGCCAATGAGCAGTTCTTC
TRBV11-2	TRBJ1-1	-	-	CASSSGGQAFF	TGTGCCAGCAGCTCCGGTGGGCAAGCTTTCTTT
TRBV29-1	TRBJ2-7	many	TRBD2	CSAYSASGTTYEQYF	TGCAGCGCCTACAGCGCTAGCGGGACAACCTACGAGCAGTACTTC
TRBV7-9	TRBJ2-7	-	-	CASSRQSDRIYEQYF	TGTGCCAGCAGCCGCCAAAGCGACAGGATCTACGAGCAGTACTTC
TRBV25-1	TRBJ2-1	few	-	CASSEFSDPYNEQFF	TGTGCCAGCAGTGAATTTTCGGACCCCTACAATGAGCAGTTCTTC
TRBV4-1	TRBJ2-1	-	TRBD2	CASSQEATSEYNEQFF	TGCGCCAGCAGCCAAGAGGCCACTAGCGAGTACAATGAGCAGTTCTTC
TRBV6-2/TRBV6-3	TRBJ2-1	few	TRBD2	CASSYSQRETHEQFF	TGTGCCAGCAGTTACAGCCAGCGGGAGACTCATGAGCAGTTCTTC
TRBV12-3/TRBV12-4	TRBJ2-5	few	-	CASSSDMSTGETQYF	TGTGCCAGCAGTTCCGACATGTCTACCGGAGAGACCCAGTACTTC
TRBV7-2	TRBJ2-1	-	-	CASSQWGGVILGQFF	TGTGCCAGCAGCCAATGGGGCGGAGTAATCCTCGGGCAGTTCTTC
TRBV6-5	TRBJ2-1	once	TRBD1	CASSYGDRSYNEQFF	TGTGCCAGCAGTTATGGGGACAGGTCCTACAATGAGCAGTTCTTC
TRBV7-9	TRBJ2-1	-	TRBD2	CASSPTDQRGGDEQFF	TGTGCCAGCAGCCCGACCGACCAGCGGGGGGGCGATGAGCAGTTCTTC